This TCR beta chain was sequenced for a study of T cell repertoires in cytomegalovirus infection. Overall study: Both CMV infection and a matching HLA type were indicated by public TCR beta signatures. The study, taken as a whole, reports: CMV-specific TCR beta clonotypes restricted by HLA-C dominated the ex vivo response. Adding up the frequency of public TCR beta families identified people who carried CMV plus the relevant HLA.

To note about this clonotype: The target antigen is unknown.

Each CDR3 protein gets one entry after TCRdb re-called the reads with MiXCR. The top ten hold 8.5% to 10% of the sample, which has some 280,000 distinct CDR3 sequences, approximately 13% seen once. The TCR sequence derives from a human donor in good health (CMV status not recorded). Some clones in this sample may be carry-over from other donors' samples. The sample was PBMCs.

CDR3 loop: CSASSAQGSWEQYF. The CDR3, as DNA: TGCAGCGCCTCTTCGGCGCAGGGTTCTTGGGAGCAGTACTTC. The V gene is TRBV29-1, the J gene TRBJ2-7, with D perhaps matching TRBD1 (5 bases). Germline assignment: CDR1 SQVTM and CDR2 ANQGSEA. Trimming took off 7 bases at V and 7 bases at J, with 23 bases between the two ends. This CDR3 contains 14 residues.